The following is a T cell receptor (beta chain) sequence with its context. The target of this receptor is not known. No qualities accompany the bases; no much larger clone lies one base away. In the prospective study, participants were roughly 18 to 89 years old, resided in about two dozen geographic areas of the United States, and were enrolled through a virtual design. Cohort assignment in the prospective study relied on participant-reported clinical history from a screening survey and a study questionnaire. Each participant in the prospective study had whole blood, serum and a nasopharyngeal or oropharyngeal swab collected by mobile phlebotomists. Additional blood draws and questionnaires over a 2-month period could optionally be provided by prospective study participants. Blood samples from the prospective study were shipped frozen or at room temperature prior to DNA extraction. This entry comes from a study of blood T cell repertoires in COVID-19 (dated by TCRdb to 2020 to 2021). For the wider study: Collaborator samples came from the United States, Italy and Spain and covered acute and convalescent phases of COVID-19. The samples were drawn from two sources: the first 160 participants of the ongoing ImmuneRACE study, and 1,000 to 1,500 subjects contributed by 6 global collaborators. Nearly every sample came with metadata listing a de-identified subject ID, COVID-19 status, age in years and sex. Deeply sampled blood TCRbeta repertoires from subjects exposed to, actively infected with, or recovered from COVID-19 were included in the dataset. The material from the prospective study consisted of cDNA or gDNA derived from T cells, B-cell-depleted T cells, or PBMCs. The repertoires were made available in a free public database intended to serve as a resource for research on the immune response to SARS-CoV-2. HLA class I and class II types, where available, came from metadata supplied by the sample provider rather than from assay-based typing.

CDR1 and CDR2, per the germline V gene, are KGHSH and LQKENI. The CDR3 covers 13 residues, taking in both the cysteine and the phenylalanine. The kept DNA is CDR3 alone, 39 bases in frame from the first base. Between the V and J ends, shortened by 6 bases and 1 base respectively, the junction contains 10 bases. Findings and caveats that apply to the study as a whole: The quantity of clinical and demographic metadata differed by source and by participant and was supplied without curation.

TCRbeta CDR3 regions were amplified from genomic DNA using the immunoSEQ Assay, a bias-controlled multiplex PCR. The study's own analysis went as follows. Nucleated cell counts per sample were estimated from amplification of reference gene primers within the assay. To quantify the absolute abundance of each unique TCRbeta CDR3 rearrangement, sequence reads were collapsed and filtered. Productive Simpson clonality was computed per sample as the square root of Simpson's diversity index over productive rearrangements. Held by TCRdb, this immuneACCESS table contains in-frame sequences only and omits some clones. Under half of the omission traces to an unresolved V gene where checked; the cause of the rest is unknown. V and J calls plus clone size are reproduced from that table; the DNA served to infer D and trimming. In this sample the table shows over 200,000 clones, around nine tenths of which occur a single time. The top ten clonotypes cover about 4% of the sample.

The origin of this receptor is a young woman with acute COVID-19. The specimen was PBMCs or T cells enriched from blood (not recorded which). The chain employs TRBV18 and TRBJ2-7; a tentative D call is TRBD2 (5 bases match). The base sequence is TGTGCCAGCTCCCCTACTAGTTCCTACGAGCAGTACTTC. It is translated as CASSPTSSYEQYF.